Following are 20 T cell receptor beta chains from one sample sequenced in a study of shared clonotypes between healthy human individuals. CD45RO-negative cells were positively selected for CCR7, leaving out terminally differentiated effector memory CD45RA+ cells. Sequencing was performed with immunoSEQ multiplex PCR; in TCRdb, only in-frame clones are kept and a portion is missing. This table has 2 million to 2.5 million clones, 93% appearing once. Sequencing input: naive CD8+ T cells from PBMCs. These TCRs come from a man between 18 and 35 years old in good health. Some clones in this sample may be carry-over from other donors' samples.

The chain links TRBV11-3 to TRBJ2-7; D unresolved. The CDR3 runs to 13 residues. In germline, CDR1 is SGHNT, CDR2 YENEEA. V dropped 2 bases and J dropped 2 bases, with 7 bases sitting between them. This CDR3 reads CASSLKAAYEQYF. The CDR3 DNA reads as TGTGCCAGCAGCTTAAAGGCTGCCTACGAGCAGTACTTC.

This chain joins TRBV19 and TRBJ2-5; no firm D call. CDR1 and CDR2 from the germline V gene are LNHDA and SQIVND (reference sequence). V was pared by 1 base and J by 1 base, with 4 bases between. The CDR3 sequence is 13 residues long. In DNA form, the CDR3 reads TGTGCCAGTAGTATAGGGGGCCAAGAGACCCAGTACTTC. Protein: CASSIGGQETQYF.

This clone was detected once. This rearrangement joins TRBV5-4 to TRBJ2-1, with D possibly matching TRBD1 (5 bases). Trimming left V 4 bases short and J 5 bases short, with 19 bases between. This CDR3 is 16 amino acids long. Germline CDR1 SGHNT, CDR2 YYREEE (reference sequence). The CDR3 nucleotides are TGTGCCAGCAGCCGTTTTCAGGGTAGGTTGGACAATGAGCAGTTCTTC. Translation gives CASSRFQGRLDNEQFF.

This rearrangement joins TRBV5-1 to TRBJ1-2, with 10 positions matching TRBD1. The germline gives CDR1 SGHRS, CDR2 YFSETQ. With V trimmed by 7 bases and J by 4 bases, 10 bases remained unmatched. This CDR3 contains 15 residues. CDR3 residues: CASATSDRGIYGYTF. The CDR3 nucleotides are TGCGCCAGCGCCACTTCGGACAGGGGGATCTATGGCTACACCTTC.

The V and J genes are TRBV19 and TRBJ2-7; 8 nucleotides line up with TRBD1. V was clipped by 3 bases and J by 5 bases; unmatched bases: 9. This CDR3 region has 15 residues. CDR1 LNHDA and CDR2 SQIVND come from the germline V gene (reference sequence). The CDR3 loop reads CASSIWQGALNEQYF. In DNA form, the CDR3 reads TGTGCCAGTAGTATCTGGCAGGGGGCGCTTAACGAGCAGTACTTC.

The J gene is TRBJ2-1, the V gene TRBV27, with 9 bases lining up with TRBD2. Germline V gene sequence: CDR1 MNHEY, CDR2 SMNVEV (reference sequence). V gave up 2 bases and J gave up 9 bases; unmatched junction bases: 11. The CDR3 contains 16 residues. The CDR3 DNA sequence: TGTGCCAGCAGTTTACGGCTAGCGGGGCCCGTCGGTGAGCAGTTCTTC. It translates to CASSLRLAGPVGEQFF.

The chain couples TRBV7-3 to TRBJ2-6, with 7 bases that match TRBD2. CDR1 is SGHTA, CDR2 FQGTGA, per germline. Unmatched junction bases numbered 5, after V lost 2 bases and J lost 4 bases. The CDR3 sequence is 16 residues long. The CDR3 sequence: CASSLVGGEGANVLTF. The DNA for the CDR3 is TGTGCCAGCAGCTTAGTGGGAGGGGAAGGGGCCAACGTCCTGACTTTC. Using reference TRBV7-3 and TRBJ2-6 for the parts outside the CDR3, the full variable domain is GAGVSQTPSNKVTEKGKYVELRCDPISGHTALYWYRQSLGQGPEFLIYFQGTGAADDSGLPNDRFFAVRPEGSVSTLKIQRTERGDSAVYLCASSLVGGEGANVLTFGAGSRLTVL.

Notes on this clone: Distinct nucleotide sequences in the sample also encode this CDR3. Written as DNA, the CDR3 is TGTGCCAGCAGTTACTCAGGGGCTAGCACAGATACGCAGTATTTT. This sequence encodes CASSYSGASTDTQYF. The V and J genes are TRBV6-5 and TRBJ2-3, with a weak D call TRBD1 (5 bases). This CDR3 contains 15 residues. Germline V gene lookup returns CDR1 MNHEY and CDR2 SVGAGI. Deletions cut 0 bases from V and 0 bases from J, with 7 bases between.

Regarding this clone: This sample includes further DNA sequences coding for the same CDR3. The rearrangement links TRBV7-9 to TRBJ2-7, with 7 bases that match TRBD1. Germline V gene data show CDR1 as SEHNR and CDR2 as FQNEAQ (reference sequence). CDR3 length equals 15 residues. The V gene end was trimmed by 6 bases and the J gene end by 0 bases; junction bases not matched to a gene: 8. CDR3: CASSSRQGPSYEQYF. CDR3 coding DNA: TGTGCCAGCAGTAGTAGACAGGGCCCCTCCTACGAGCAGTACTTC.

The chain recombines TRBV28 with TRBJ2-7; TRBD1 matches 10 bases. J was trimmed by 5 bases and V by 2 bases; bases with no gene match: 12. Germline V gene sequence: CDR1 MDHEN, CDR2 SYDVKM. The CDR3 consists of 17 residues. In nucleotides, the CDR3 is TGTGCCAGCAGTTTAAGTAGTGTATGGGACAGGGGAGACGAGCAGTACTTC. Its protein product is CASSLSSVWDRGDEQYF.

The V and J genes are TRBV27 and TRBJ2-1, with TRBD2 identical over 8 bases. Germline lookup yields CDR1 MNHEY and CDR2 SMNVEV (reference sequence). Trimming cost V 3 bases and J 0 bases; bases outside gene matches: 7. The CDR3 has 17 amino acids. In DNA form, the CDR3 reads TGTGCCAGCAGTTTTTCAGCGGGGGATTCCTCCTACAATGAGCAGTTCTTC. Protein: CASSFSAGDSSYNEQFF.

The chain joins TRBV4-1 to TRBJ2-1, with TRBD2 identical over 11 bases. This CDR3 is built from 16 residues. Germline CDR1 is MGHRA and CDR2 is YSYEKL. Losses at the gene ends were 4 bases for V and 7 bases for J; bases not matched to a gene: 9. CDR3 DNA sequence: TGCGCCAGCAGCCTCACTAGCGGGAGACTCGTGAATGAGCAGTTCTTC. Translation gives CASSLTSGRLVNEQFF.

This rearrangement joins TRBV10-3 to TRBJ2-5; the D is unclear. The CDR3 runs 15 residues. Trimming left V 3 bases short and J 3 bases short, with 14 bases between. The germline V gene has CDR1 ENHRY and CDR2 SYGVKD. The DNA for the CDR3 is TGTGCCATCAGTGATGGCGAGATGACCGAAGAGACCCAGTACTTC. Translated: CAISDGEMTEETQYF.

This sequence joins TRBV19 and TRBJ2-7; D not certain. Germline CDR1 LNHDA, CDR2 SQIVND (reference sequence). The V end was cut by 2 bases, the J end by 3 bases, with 8 bases between. The CDR3 contains 13 residues. CDR3 bases: TGTGCCAGTAGTATAACCCGAAACTACGAGCAGTACTTC. Translation gives CASSITRNYEQYF.

The chain is built from TRBV28 and TRBJ1-3; TRBD1 might be the D (5 bases). Trimming removed 4 bases at V and 0 bases at J, with 10 bases between. From germline, CDR1 is MDHEN and CDR2 SYDVKM. CDR3 length equals 15 residues. CDR3 bases: TGTGCCAGCAGTTGGACACGGAACTCTGGAAACACCATATATTTT. It yields the protein CASSWTRNSGNTIYF.

The chain carries TRBV6-5 and TRBJ2-7; TRBD2 matches 8 bases. V lost 4 bases and J lost 4; bases outside the gene matches: 6. The germline V gene has CDR1 MNHEY and CDR2 SVGAGI. The CDR3 totals 14 residues. The CDR3 DNA follows: TGTGCCAGCAGTTCCCCCGGGAGGGCGTACGAGCAGTACTTC. It yields the protein CASSSPGRAYEQYF.

The chain joins TRBV28 to TRBJ2-1, with 7 bases fitting TRBD2. V shed 2 bases and J 2 bases; nucleotides not matched to a gene: 9. The CDR3 is 17 residues long. Germline lookup yields CDR1 MDHEN and CDR2 SYDVKM. The chain's CDR3 is CASSLRSRGETYNEQFF. CDR3 coding DNA: TGTGCCAGCAGTTTAAGGTCCCGGGGGGAAACCTACAATGAGCAGTTCTTC.

This chain connects TRBV9 to TRBJ2-5, with 8 bases that match TRBD2. The CDR3 loop spans 17 amino acids. J lost 0 bases, V lost 0 bases, and 7 bases had no gene match. Germline values: CDR1 SGDLS, CDR2 YYNGEE. The CDR3 loop is CASSVGSSSGYQETQYF. As DNA, the CDR3 is TGTGCCAGCAGCGTAGGGTCGTCTAGCGGGTACCAAGAGACCCAGTACTTC.

This chain joins TRBV4-3 and TRBJ1-4; no reliable D call. The ends were cut back, 0 bases at V and 10 bases at J, with 21 bases in the middle. The CDR3 is made up of 17 amino acids. The germline V gene has CDR1 LGHNA and CDR2 YSLEER. CDR3 DNA sequence: TGCGCCAGCAGCCAAGACGCCTTTGCACCCGACTCGGGAAAACTGTTTTTT. Protein product: CASSQDAFAPDSGKLFF.

This chain uses TRBV10-3 with TRBJ2-5; D call uncertain. The V gene lost 1 base and the J gene lost 5 bases, with 23 bases spanning the gap. Germline V CDR1 and CDR2: ENHRY, SYGVKD. The CDR3 totals 18 residues. The CDR3 region has the DNA TGTGCCATCAGTGAGTACCCTCCCGGCGCCCTAGGCTCGGAGACCCAGTACTTC. Its translation: CAISEYPPGALGSETQYF.